Reported below is one T cell receptor beta chain. This sample is part of a study of blood T cell repertoires in COVID-19. At the level of the study: The study drew acute and convalescent COVID-19 samples from the United States, Italy and Spain.

This CDR3 is 16 amino acids long. Trimming stripped 6 bases from V and 1 base from J, with 16 bases between. The germline V gene encodes CDR1 MNHEY and CDR2 SMNVEV (reference sequence). Cohort assignment relied on participant-reported clinical history. Cohort 3 donors were reported recovered after two negative PCRs, clearance, or symptom resolution. In the original processing: Amplifying reference gene primers gave estimates of nucleated cell counts. Libraries were prepared by immunoSEQ multiplex PCR; TCRdb keeps only in-frame clonotypes and omits some of them. Clonal size and the V and J genes are those of that table, whereas D and trimming came from the DNA. Of around 250,000 clones in the sample, around four fifths were seen once.

This chain links TRBV27 with TRBJ2-1, with D maybe TRBD2 (7 bases). The sequence came from a man aged 35 to 55 who had recovered from COVID-19. Sequenced sample: PBMCs or T cells enriched from blood (not recorded which). The DNA of the CDR3 is TGTGCCAGCAGAGAGCGGGACACCAGTTCCTACAATGAGCAGTTCTTC. Amino acid sequence: CASRERDTSSYNEQFF.